This T cell receptor (beta chain) is from a study of T cell repertoires in cytomegalovirus infection (dated by TCRdb to about 2019). In the study overall: Donor HLA type was relevant to the analysis, as public TCR beta signatures indicated carriage of CMV infection together with the matching HLA type.

The instrument given in TCRdb is Illumina HiSeq 1500. TCRdb reanalyzed the raw reads on its own, using fastp at Q25 for trimming and MiXCR for clone calling, and kept in-frame beta chains. Under each unique CDR3 protein, matching rows form one entry showing the most common genes and DNA. The sample contains approximately 320,000 distinct CDR3 sequences, more than 8% of them found a single time. The ten largest clones capture around 4.5% of the sample. The CDR3 measures 16 amino acids from cysteine to phenylalanine. The entry retains the CDR3 DNA only, 48 bases that are in frame from base 1. As encoded in the germline V gene, CDR1 is MGHDK while CDR2 is SYGVNS. After removal of 4 bases from V and 5 bases from J, the junction retains 4 bases not matched to a gene. Beyond this particular receptor, the publication reports: Cumulative frequency of public TCR beta family members discriminated carriers of CMV infection plus the relevant HLA type in this cohort and an independent roughly 330-donor cohort. The ex vivo response was dominated by HLA-C-restricted CMV-specific TCR beta clonotypes, which also provided the single most frequent clonotype in two of eight donors.

As to this clonotype: This receptor's antigen is unknown. Base qualities are not at hand, and no much larger clone is one base apart.

The chain uses TRBV25-1 and TRBJ1-6; 11 of the junction bases match TRBD1. The receptor's source is a human donor in good health (CMV status not recorded). Some clones in this sample may be carry-over from other donors' samples. The sequenced sample consisted of PBMCs. The sequenced DNA: TGTGCCAGCAGTGGCTGGGACAGGGGGAATAATTCACCCCTCCACTTT. This sequence encodes CASSGWDRGNNSPLHF.